This T cell receptor (beta chain) was found in a study of CD8+CD57+ T cells in acquired aplastic anemia. Overall study context: Sorted CD4+ and CD8+ cell DNA averaged 3.2 ug.

Genomic DNA provided the template from which TCR beta VDJ and CDR3 profiles were obtained. TCRdb processed the reads anew with MiXCR; each CDR3 protein has one entry. The sample lists fewer than 250,000 distinct CDR3 sequences; around half were seen once. V was trimmed by 1 base and J by 2 bases, leaving 5 bases between them. The germline CDR1 and CDR2 sequences are SEHNR and FQNEAQ (reference sequence). This CDR3 has 14 amino acids. An expansion of CD8+CD57+ cells by flow cytometry had been shown in patients chosen for sequencing. Blood sampling was performed on the patients, and none of them had received therapy by then.

The sequencing sample was made of sorted CD4+, CD8+, or CD8+CD57+ T cells (not recorded which) from PBMCs. The sequence was collected from a human donor with aplastic anemia. This chain joins TRBV7-9 and TRBJ1-4; unclear D gene. CDR3 nucleotide sequence: TGTGCCAGCAGCTTAGGTCGGACTAATGAAAAACTGTTTTTT. It yields the protein CASSLGRTNEKLFF.